This TCR beta chain was retrieved from a study of blood T cell repertoires in COVID-19. Looking at the study overall: The origin of the acute and convalescent COVID-19 samples was the United States, Italy and Spain. PBMCs, B-cell-depleted T cells, or T cells provided the cDNA or gDNA that made up the material.

In the authors' workflow: Amplified reference gene primers provided the basis for estimating nucleated cell counts. Sequencing used immunoSEQ multiplex PCR; TCRdb keeps in-frame clones, though not all of them. The D gene and trimming were derived from the DNA, and the V and J assignments and clone size from that table. The sample includes about 130,000 clones, around 86% seen only once; the top ten take roughly 10%. V was clipped by 0 bases and J by 2 bases, with 9 bases between them. In germline, CDR1 is SGHRS, CDR2 YFSETQ. The CDR3 contains 15 residues. The genes are TRBV5-1 and TRBJ1-3; D not certain. The sequenced sample was peripheral blood. The clonotype comes from a woman in her 70s with COVID-19, enrolled during active disease. CDR3 coding DNA: TGCGCCAGCAGCTTGGATTCCGGGGCTGGAAACACCATATATTTT. Translation gives CASSLDSGAGNTIYF.